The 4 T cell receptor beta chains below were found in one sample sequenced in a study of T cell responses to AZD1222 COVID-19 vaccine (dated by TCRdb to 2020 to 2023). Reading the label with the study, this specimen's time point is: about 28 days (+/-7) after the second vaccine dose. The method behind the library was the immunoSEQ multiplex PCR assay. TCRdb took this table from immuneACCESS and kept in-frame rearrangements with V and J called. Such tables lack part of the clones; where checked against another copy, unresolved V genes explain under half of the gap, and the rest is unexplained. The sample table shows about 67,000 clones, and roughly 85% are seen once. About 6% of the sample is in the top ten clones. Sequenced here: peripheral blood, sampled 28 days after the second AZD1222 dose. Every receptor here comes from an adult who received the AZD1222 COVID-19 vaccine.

The CDR3, as DNA: TGTGCCAGTACCAACCGGGACAGGGGCGTCGTCCTGACTTTC. It encodes CASTNRDRGVVLTF. The chain uses TRBV19 and TRBJ2-6, with TRBD1 identical over 10 bases. After removal of 7 bases from V and 12 bases from J, the junction contained 9 bases not matched to a gene. The CDR3 contains 14 residues. The germline CDR1 and CDR2 sequences are LNHDA and SQIVND (reference sequence).

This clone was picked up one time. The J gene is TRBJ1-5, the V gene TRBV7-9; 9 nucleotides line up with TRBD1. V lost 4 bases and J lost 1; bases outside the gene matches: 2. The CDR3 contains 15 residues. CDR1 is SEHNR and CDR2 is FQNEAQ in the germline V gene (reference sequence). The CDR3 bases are TGTGCCAGCAGCTCGGACAGGGGCAGCAATCAGCCCCAGCATTTT. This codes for CASSSDRGSNQPQHF.

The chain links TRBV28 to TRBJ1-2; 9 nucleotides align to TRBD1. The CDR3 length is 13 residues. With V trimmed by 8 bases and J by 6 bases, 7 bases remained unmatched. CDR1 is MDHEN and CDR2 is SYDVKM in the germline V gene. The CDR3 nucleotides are TGTGCCAGCGGAACAGGGGGCCTGAATGGCTACACCTTC. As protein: CASGTGGLNGYTF.

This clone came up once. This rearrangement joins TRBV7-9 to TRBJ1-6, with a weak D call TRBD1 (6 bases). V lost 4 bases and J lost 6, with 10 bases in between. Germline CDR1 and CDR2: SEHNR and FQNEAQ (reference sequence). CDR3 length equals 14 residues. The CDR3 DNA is TGTGCCAGCAGCTCACAGGGTGGTAATTCACCCCTCCACTTT. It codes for CASSSQGGNSPLHF.